There are many counts of the clone carrying this TCR beta chain. This CDR3 spans 13 amino acids. Germline assignment: CDR1 MNHNY and CDR2 SVGAGI (reference sequence). J gave up 7 bases and V 6 bases, and 5 bases lay outside the gene matches. This sample is drawn from a study of low-dose radiotherapy and immunotherapy resistance in tumors. Study overall: Per fraction, Cohort 1 was given 0.5 Gy every 2 weeks, for a total of 6.5 Gy.

Gene-specific TRAV and TRBV primers were used for first-strand cDNA, covering alpha and beta chains. TCRs underwent 15 to 25 PCR cycles of amplification with a constant-region primer and V-primer adapter. TCRdb reanalysed the reads using MiXCR and keeps one entry per CDR3 protein. Here the sample spans around 80,000 distinct CDR3 sequences, around a sixth being singletons. Documented time point: after trial treatment. The treatment was: LDRT plus nivolumab, ipilimumab, low-dose cyclophosphamide and aspirin (RACIN trial). Ipilimumab, nivolumab, aspirin, low-dose cyclophosphamide and low-dose radiotherapy were administered to donors.

Sample: PBMCs, taken after low-dose radiotherapy plus immunotherapy. This TCR derives from a male donor with prostate cancer. The chain combines TRBV6-6 with TRBJ1-2; 10 bases are a match to TRBD1. CDR3 nucleotides: TGTGCCAGCAGGCAGACAGGGGGCGGTGGCTACACCTTC. Translation gives CASRQTGGGGYTF.